What follows are 23 T cell receptor beta chains derived from one specimen sequenced in a study of CD8+ T cells in alopecia areata. RNA was extracted and reverse transcribed into cDNA as the sequencing template. The table came from immunoSEQ multiplex PCR; TCRdb's copy has only in-frame clones and leaves some out. The repertoire consists of some 110,000 clones, none detected only once. Sequenced material: lesional skin. These receptors were taken from a C3H/HeJ mouse with alopecia areata. Mice of this strain are of MHC haplotype H2-k.

A word on this clone: Gene labels here are mouse ones. The read comes to an end 4 residues before the CDR3 does, leaving the germline J gene to fill in the end. V usage is TRBV12-1 and J usage is TRBJ1-2; a weak D match, TRBD1 (6 bases). This CDR3 spans 16 amino acids. Looked up from germline, CDR1 is SGHSN and CDR2 is HYEKVE. Trimming removed 1 base at V and 0 bases at J, with 14 bases between. CDR3 residues: CASSLSGTPANSDYTF. Partial CDR3 DNA: TGTGCCAGCTCTCTTTCTGGGACACCTGCAAACTCC.

This clone was counted at least ten times. Germline and genes: mouse. CDR3 DNA, as far as it was read: TGTGCCAGCACAGGAGGTAACTATGCT. This gives the protein CASTGGNYA. The whole CDR3 sequence reads CASTGGNYAEQFF. The chain employs TRBV13-3 and TRBJ2-1; the D is unclear. Read sequence stops 4 residues before the CDR3 end, and the germline J gene provides the missing end. The V gene's germline CDR1 is NNHDY and CDR2 SYVADS. V lost 6 bases and J 0 bases, leaving 7 bases between the germline ends. This CDR3 is built from 13 residues.

This clone was counted only a few times. The junction differs from germline at one of its ends, possibly a read error. Germline and genes: mouse. The read terminates 4 residues before the CDR3 end, so the remaining end is supplied by the germline J gene. V usage is TRBV13-3 and J usage is TRBJ1-4, with TRBD1 identical over 11 bases. Germline V gene data show CDR1 as NNHDY and CDR2 as SYVADS. The CDR3 contains 15 residues. The CDR3 sequence: CASGDGQGAYERLFF. The DNA read from the CDR3 is TGTGCCAGCGGTGATGGACAGGGGGCTTACGAA.

With respect to this clone: Genes and germline come from the mouse. Read sequence stops 4 residues before the CDR3 end, and the germline J gene provides the missing end. The chain combines TRBV17 with TRBJ2-3; D uncertain. Trimming left V 3 bases short and J 2 bases short, with 6 bases between. There are 13 residues in the CDR3. Looked up from germline, CDR1 is MNHDT and CDR2 is YYDKIL. CDR3 protein: CASSSDFAETLYF. CDR3 DNA, as far as it was read: TGTGCTAGCAGTAGTGACTTTGCAGAA.

As regards this clone: Genes and germline come from the mouse. The read gets to within 4 residues of the CDR3 end, and the germline J gene fills in the rest. Other DNA sequences of this sample code for an identical CDR3. The gene calls are TRBV5 and TRBJ2-1; 7 positions match TRBD1. V shed 4 bases and J 3 bases; nucleotides not matched to a gene: 3. Germline V CDR1 and CDR2: LGHNA, YNLKQL (reference sequence). This CDR3 has 14 amino acids. The CDR3 sequence: CASSPRDSYAEQFF. CDR3 bases read: TGTGCCAGCAGCCCAAGGGACAGCTATGCT.

This clone was seen repeatedly, ten times or more. Gene names are the mouse ones. The CDR3 extends 4 residues past the end of the read, so its final part is completed from the germline J gene. The gene calls are TRBV19 and TRBJ2-7; TRBD2 matches at 7 bases. This CDR3 spans 15 amino acids. With 5 bases clipped from V and 0 bases from J, the junction kept 8 bases outside the gene matches. Germline values: CDR1 FNHDT, CDR2 SITEND (reference sequence). The sequenced part of the CDR3 DNA is TGTGCCAGCAGCCCCGACTGGGCAAGCTCCTAT. This codes for CASSPDWASSY. The full CDR3 sequence reads CASSPDWASSYEQYF. The full variable domain, its missing parts supplied by reference TRBV19 and TRBJ2-7, is GGIITQTPKFLIGQEGQKLTLKCQQNFNHDTMYWYRQDSGKGLRLIYYSITENDLQKGDLSEGYDASREKKSSFSLTVTSAQKNEMAVFLCASSPDWASSYEQYFGPGTRLTVL.

As for this clone: Here the gene names and germline are mouse. The read ends 4 residues early relative to the CDR3; the germline J gene fills the gap. V gene TRBV19 combines with J gene TRBJ2-1; 11 bases map to TRBD2. The germline V gene has CDR1 FNHDT and CDR2 SITEND (reference sequence). V was clipped by 3 bases and J by 1 base; unmatched bases: 3. The CDR3 totals 16 residues. The CDR3 sequence: CASSKDWGVNYAEQFF. Partial CDR3 DNA: TGTGCCAGCAGTAAGGACTGGGGGGTAAACTATGCT.

This clone was observed a handful of times. Gene names and germline match the mouse. The read finishes 4 residues shy of the CDR3 end, and the germline J gene is used to complete it. The rearrangement links TRBV13-3 to TRBJ2-1; perhaps TRBD1 as D (6 bases). This CDR3 has 15 amino acids. Per germline, CDR1 NNHDY and CDR2 SYVADS. The ends were cut back, 2 bases at V and 2 bases at J, with 11 bases in the middle. The CDR3 protein is CASSEWSGDYAEQFF. Partial CDR3 DNA: TGTGCCAGCAGTGAGTGGTCAGGGGACTATGCT.

Concerning this clone itself: Gene names refer to mouse genes. The sequenced fragment ends 4 residues before the CDR3 boundary, so the rest is inferred from the germline J gene. The chain has TRBV13-3 and TRBJ1-4, with TRBD1 as a possible D gene (6 bases). Trimming stripped 2 bases from V and 4 bases from J, with 15 bases between. Germline lookup yields CDR1 NNHDY and CDR2 SYVADS. This CDR3 is 16 amino acids long. CDR3 sequence: CASSEGGTPNNERLFF. Incomplete CDR3 DNA: TGTGCCAGCAGTGAGGGCGGGACACCGAACAACGAA.

The sample holds a few counts of this clone. These gene names are mouse names. The CDR3 extends 4 residues past the end of the read, so its final part is completed from the germline J gene. V is TRBV1 and J is TRBJ1-4; weak D call: TRBD1 (6 bases). The V end was cut by 0 bases, the J end by 3 bases, with 11 bases between. Germline V gene sequence: CDR1 NSQYPW, CDR2 LRSPGD (reference sequence). CDR3 length: 16 amino acids. The CDR3 region is CTCSADQRTANERLFF. The sequenced part of the CDR3 DNA is TGCACCTGCAGTGCAGATCAGAGGACAGCCAACGAA.

In its sample, this clone was seen a few times. Mouse gene names apply. Sequencing ends 4 residues short of the CDR3 end; the germline J gene provides the rest. This chain links TRBV13-3 with TRBJ2-5, with 8 bases that match TRBD1. The V gene's germline CDR1 is NNHDY and CDR2 SYVADS. The CDR3 extends over 14 amino acids. CDR3 bases read: TGTGCCAGCAGTGGGACAGGGAGGGGCGAC. Protein sequence: CASSGTGRGD. In full, the CDR3 reads CASSGTGRGDTQYF.

A note on this clone: Mouse gene names and germline throughout. The read terminates 4 residues ahead of where the CDR3 ends, so the germline J gene completes it. This chain connects TRBV13-3 to TRBJ2-2; weak D call: TRBD1 (5 bases). The CDR3 length is 13 residues. Trimming took off 6 bases at V and 3 bases at J, with 9 bases between the two ends. The germline V gene encodes CDR1 NNHDY and CDR2 SYVADS. The CDR3 protein is CASTREDTGQLYF. Incomplete CDR3 DNA: TGTGCCAGCACCAGGGAGGACACCGGG.

With respect to this clone: Mouse gene names and germline throughout. The CDR3 is cut off 4 residues early in the read; its end comes from the germline J gene. The J gene is TRBJ2-1, the V gene TRBV29, with TRBD1 identical over 9 bases. CDR1 and CDR2 from the germline V gene are MSHET and SYDVDS. CDR3 length: 15 amino acids. The part of the CDR3 DNA that was read is TGTGCTAGCAGTTTATTAGGGACAGGGAGAGCT. Translating gives CASSLLGTGRA. The entire CDR3 protein is CASSLLGTGRAEQFF.

As to this clone: Gene names are mouse gene names. The read finishes 4 residues shy of the CDR3 end, and the germline J gene is used to complete it. The chain recombines TRBV31 with TRBJ1-1, with unresolved D. Germline V gene sequence: CDR1 GKSSPN, CDR2 SITVG. With 0 bases removed from V and 0 bases from J, the gap between germline ends came to 8 bases. The CDR3 spans 14 residues. CDR3 loop: CAWSLWGANTEVFF. The sequenced part of the CDR3 DNA is TGTGCCTGGAGTCTGTGGGGTGCAAACACA.

Details on this clone: Gene names denote mouse genes. The read is 4 residues too short to cover the CDR3 end, so that end is filled in from the germline J gene. The J gene is TRBJ2-1, the V gene TRBV13-3; D may be TRBD2 (7 bases). The V gene lost 3 bases and the J gene lost 4 bases, with 11 bases spanning the gap. CDR1 and CDR2 (germline): NNHDY, SYVADS. This CDR3 region has 14 residues. The CDR3 here is CASSGGARYAEQFF. CDR3 DNA (partial): TGTGCCAGCAGTGGGGGGGCGCGATATGCT.

This clone showed up just a few times. Gene names and germline refer to mouse. The read falls 4 residues short of the CDR3 end, and the missing part is taken from the germline J gene. The chain links TRBV13-3 to TRBJ2-2; D ambiguous. CDR1 NNHDY and CDR2 SYVADS come from the germline V gene. This CDR3 is 13 amino acids long. V was trimmed by 6 bases and J by 0 bases, leaving 6 bases between them. The sequenced part of the CDR3 DNA is TGTGCCAGCAACAATGCAAACACCGGG. Translating gives CASNNANTG. The full-length CDR3 reads as CASNNANTGQLYF. Complete variable domain (other parts from reference TRBV13-3 and TRBJ2-2): EAAVTQSPRSKVAVTGGKVTLSCHQTNNHDYMYWYRQDTGHGLRLIHYSYVADSTEKGDIPDGYKASRPSQENFSLILELASLSQTAVYFCASNNANTGQLYFGEGSKLTVL.

This clone was observed many times. Germline and genes here are mouse. Read sequence stops 4 residues before the CDR3 end, and the germline J gene provides the missing end. This chain joins TRBV13-3 and TRBJ2-7; 7 bases align to TRBD1. J lost 3 bases, V lost 4 bases, and 7 bases had no gene match. This CDR3 is 14 amino acids long. Germline lookup yields CDR1 NNHDY and CDR2 SYVADS. The CDR3 sequence is CASSSGTDNYEQYF. CDR3 DNA (partial): TGTGCCAGCAGTTCCGGGACAGACAACTAT.

As concerns this clone: Gene labels here are mouse ones. The sequenced fragment ends 4 residues before the CDR3 boundary, so the rest is inferred from the germline J gene. This rearrangement joins TRBV1 to TRBJ1-2; possibly TRBD1 for D (5 bases). CDR3 length equals 13 residues. Looked up from germline, CDR1 is NSQYPW and CDR2 is LRSPGD (reference sequence). Trimming removed 4 bases at V and 4 bases at J, with 10 bases between. CDR3 DNA, as far as it was read: TGCACCTGCAGTGAGGGGTGGGCCTCC. It is translated as CTCSEGWAS. The full CDR3 sequence reads CTCSEGWASDYTF. The variable domain in full, with the rest retrieved from reference TRBV1 and TRBJ1-2, is VTLLEQNPRWRLVPRGQAVNLRCILKNSQYPWMSWYQQDLQKQLQWLFTLRSPGDKEVKSLPGADYLATRVTDTELRLQVANMSQGRTLYCTCSEGWASDYTFGSGTRLLVI.

With regard to this clone: Gene and germline names: mouse. The chain's CDR3 is CASTLTGGAREVFF. Incomplete CDR3 DNA: TGTGCCAGCACCCTCACAGGGGGCGCGAGA. The rearrangement joins TRBV19 to TRBJ1-1, with 9 nucleotides matching TRBD1. The CDR3 end is not reached by the read, which stops 4 residues before it; the germline J gene fills it in. The CDR3 loop spans 14 amino acids. Germline assignment: CDR1 FNHDT and CDR2 SITEND (reference sequence). Looking up the rest from reference TRBV19 and TRBJ1-1 gives the full variable domain: GGIITQTPKFLIGQEGQKLTLKCQQNFNHDTMYWYRQDSGKGLRLIYYSITENDLQKGDLSEGYDASREKKSSFSLTVTSAQKNEMAVFLCASTLTGGAREVFFGKGTRLTVV.

This clone was found a few times. The genes and germline here are from mouse. Coverage ceases 4 residues before the CDR3 finishes, and the germline J gene fills in the end. This chain uses TRBV13-2 with TRBJ1-2, with unresolved D. The CDR3 loop spans 13 amino acids. Germline assignment: CDR1 NNHNN and CDR2 SYGAGS (reference sequence). The V and J ends lost 5 bases and 2 bases respectively, with 10 bases between them. The sequenced part of the CDR3 DNA is TGTGCCAGCGGAGAACATCGTAACTCC. Translation gives CASGEHRNS. The whole CDR3 is CASGEHRNSDYTF.

In this sample, this clone turned up a few times. Mouse gene names apply. Read data end 4 residues before the CDR3 end; the end is taken from the germline J gene. The chain couples TRBV13-3 to TRBJ2-5, with TRBD2 matching over 8 bases. V was clipped by 0 bases and J by 0 bases; unmatched bases: 3. Germline-derived CDR1 and CDR2 are NNHDY and SYVADS. The CDR3 sequence is 16 residues long. The part of the CDR3 DNA that was read is TGTGCCAGCAGTGATGTGGGGGGGGCTAACCAAGAC. Protein: CASSDVGGANQD. The whole CDR3 protein is CASSDVGGANQDTQYF.

A remark on this clone: At residue 13, the DNA translation does not agree with TCRdb's protein; the protein displayed here is the one encoded by the DNA. Germline and genes: mouse. The read is 3 residues too short to cover the CDR3 end, so that end is filled in from the germline J gene. The chain has TRBV16 and TRBJ1-3; 10 bases match TRBD1. V shed 3 bases and J 3 bases; nucleotides not matched to a gene: 5. The CDR3 length is 16 residues. Germline assignment: CDR1 SGHSA and CDR2 FRNQAP. CDR3 residues: CASSFPGQGNGNTLYF. The CDR3 DNA, read in part, is TGTGCAAGCAGCTTCCCGGGACAGGGGAATGGAAATACG.

This clone was seen more than once but under ten times. These gene names are mouse names. The observed sequence ends 4 residues before the CDR3 terminus, with the missing tail filled in from the germline J gene. V gene TRBV13-3 combines with J gene TRBJ1-4; D possibly corresponds to TRBD1 (6 bases). This CDR3 is 16 amino acids long. The germline CDR1 and CDR2 sequences are NNHDY and SYVADS. Trimming removed 3 bases at V and 3 bases at J, with 15 bases between. CDR3 sequence reads: CASSADSQRTNERLFF. Partial CDR3 DNA: TGTGCCAGCAGTGCGGACAGCCAAAGGACCAACGAA.